The clone carrying this TCR beta chain was counted between two and nine times. Its antigen is still unknown. This sample is part of a study of beta chain features in type 1 diabetes. Study at large: Comparable age, gender and cell yields were observed in patients relative to healthy donors.

What was sequenced were expressed TCRB transcripts, since all of the isolated RNA had been reverse transcribed. TCRdb keeps only in-frame clones here, not all; method: immunoSEQ multiplex PCR. The table shows about 450,000 clones, with more than 9.5% occurring only once. This CDR3 spans 13 amino acids. Trimming took 7 bases from V and 4 from J; bases not matched to a gene: 4. The germline gives CDR1 MDHEN, CDR2 SYDVKM. Regarding the study as a whole: PCR might favor shorter templates, but any such skew would affect patients and controls equally.

Cells sorted by CD45RO/CCR7/CD25/CD127/CD95/CD27 comprised CD4+ naive, central memory, regulatory and stem cell-like memory cells. This receptor was taken from a woman aged 18-30 years in good health. The V call is TRBV28, the J call TRBJ1-5, with 7 bases lining up with TRBD1. Sample: naive CD4+ T cells from blood. The chain's CDR3 is CASNPTGNQPQHF. DNA for the CDR3: TGTGCCAGCAACCCGACAGGGAATCAGCCCCAGCATTTT.